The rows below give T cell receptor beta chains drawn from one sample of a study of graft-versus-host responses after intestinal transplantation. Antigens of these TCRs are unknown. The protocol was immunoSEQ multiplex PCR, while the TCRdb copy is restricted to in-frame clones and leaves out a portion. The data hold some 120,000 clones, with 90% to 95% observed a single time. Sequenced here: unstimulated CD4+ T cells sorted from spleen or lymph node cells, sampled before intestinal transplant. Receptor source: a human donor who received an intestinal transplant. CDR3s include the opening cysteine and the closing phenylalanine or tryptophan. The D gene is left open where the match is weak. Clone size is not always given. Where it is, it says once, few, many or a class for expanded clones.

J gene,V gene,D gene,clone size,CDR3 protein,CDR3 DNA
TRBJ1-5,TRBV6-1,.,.,CASSEVTGNNQPQHF,TGTGCCAGCAGTGAGGTAACAGGGAACAATCAGCCCCAGCATTTT
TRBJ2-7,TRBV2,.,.,CASSPEAAYEQYF,TGTGCCAGCAGTCCCGAGGCGGCCTACGAGCAGTACTTC
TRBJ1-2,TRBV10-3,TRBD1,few,CAIALAQGDYGYTF,TGTGCCATCGCGTTAGCACAGGGGGACTATGGCTACACCTTC
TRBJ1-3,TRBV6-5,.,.,CASSYSVSVPGNTIYF,TGTGCCAGCAGTTACTCGGTGTCGGTTCCTGGAAACACCATATATTTT
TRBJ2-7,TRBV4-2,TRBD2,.,CASSPGGVAYEQYF,TGTGCCAGCAGCCCGGGAGGAGTGGCCTACGAGCAGTACTTC
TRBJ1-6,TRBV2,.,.,CASSPGRGGSPLHF,TGTGCCAGCAGTCCGGGCAGGGGAGGTTCACCCCTCCACTTT
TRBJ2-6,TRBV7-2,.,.,CASSLKVWGIGANVLTF,TGTGCCAGCAGCTTGAAGGTGTGGGGGATTGGGGCCAACGTCCTGACTTTC
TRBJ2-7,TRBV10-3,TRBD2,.,CAITLRVAGGQSYEQYF,TGTGCCATCACCCTAAGGGTAGCGGGGGGACAATCCTACGAGCAGTACTTC
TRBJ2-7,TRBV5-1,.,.,CASSSRGTGSYEQYF,TGCGCCAGCAGCTCCCGAGGGACGGGCTCCTACGAGCAGTACTTC
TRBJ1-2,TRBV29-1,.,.,CSVGGELYGYTF,TGCAGCGTTGGGGGGGAACTATATGGCTACACCTTC
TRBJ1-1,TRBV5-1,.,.,CASSLVGGDTEAFF,TGCGCCAGCAGCTTGGTCGGGGGGGACACTGAAGCTTTCTTT
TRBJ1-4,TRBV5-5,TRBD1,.,CASSSSMSDRGRNEKLFF,TGTGCCAGCAGCTCCAGTATGTCGGACAGGGGGAGAAATGAAAAACTGTTTTTT
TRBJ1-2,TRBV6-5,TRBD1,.,CASSYSDRGDGYTF,TGTGCCAGCAGTTACTCCGACAGGGGGGATGGCTACACCTTC
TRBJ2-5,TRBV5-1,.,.,CASSLTGPNNQETQYF,TGCGCCAGCAGCTTAACGGGCCCCAATAACCAAGAGACCCAGTACTTC
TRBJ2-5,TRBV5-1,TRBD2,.,CASSLERSGGARETQYF,TGCGCCAGCAGCTTGGAGAGGAGCGGGGGGGCCAGAGAGACCCAGTACTTC
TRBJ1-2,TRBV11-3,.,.,CASSLVELGSPPEDYGYTF,TGTGCCAGCAGCTTAGTCGAATTGGGTAGTCCCCCCGAAGACTATGGCTACACCTTC
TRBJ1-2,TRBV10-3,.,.,CAISEVLQSSGGNTSRGYTF,TGTGCCATCAGTGAGGTGCTTCAATCTTCCGGGGGAAACACTTCTAGGGGCTACACCTTC
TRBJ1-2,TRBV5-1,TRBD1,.,CASSLEGASGYTF,TGCGCCAGCAGCTTGGAGGGGGCAAGCGGCTACACCTTC
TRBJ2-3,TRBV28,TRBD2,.,CASSSLGLAMDF,TGTGCCAGCAGTTCTCTTGGACTAGCTATGGATTTT
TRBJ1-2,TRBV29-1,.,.,CSVWEGYGYTF,TGCAGCGTTTGGGAGGGGTATGGCTACACCTTC
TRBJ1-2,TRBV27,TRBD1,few,CASSPDRGRNYGYTF,TGTGCCAGCAGTCCGGACAGGGGGCGTAACTATGGCTACACCTTC
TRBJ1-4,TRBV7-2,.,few,CASSLLYNEKLFF,TGTGCCAGCAGCTTATTGTATAATGAAAAACTGTTTTTT
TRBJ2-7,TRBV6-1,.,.,CASSEAVYEQYF,TGTGCCAGCAGTGAAGCTGTCTACGAGCAGTACTTC
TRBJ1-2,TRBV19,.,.,CASSKTGTSYGYTF,TGTGCCAGTAGTAAAACCGGGACAAGCTATGGCTACACCTTC
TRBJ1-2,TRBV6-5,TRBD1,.,CASTWTGVIYGYTF,TGTGCCAGCACCTGGACAGGGGTAATCTATGGCTACACCTTC
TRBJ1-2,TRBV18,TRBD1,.,CASSDRGLNGYTF,TGTGCCAGCTCGGACAGGGGGCTGAATGGCTACACCTTC
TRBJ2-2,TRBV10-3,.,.,CATQKGGTGELFF,TGTGCCACACAAAAAGGGGGTACCGGGGAGCTGTTTTTT
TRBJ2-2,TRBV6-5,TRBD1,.,CASSPGGVYTGELFF,TGTGCCAGCAGTCCAGGGGGAGTCTACACCGGGGAGCTGTTTTTT
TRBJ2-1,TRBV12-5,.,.,CASGLVPPNEQFF,TGTGCTAGTGGTTTGGTACCCCCGAATGAGCAGTTCTTC
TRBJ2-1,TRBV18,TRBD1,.,CASSPPGQGGPKNEQFF,TGTGCCAGCTCACCACCCGGACAGGGAGGTCCTAAGAATGAGCAGTTCTTC
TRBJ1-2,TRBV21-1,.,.,CASSKDSNYGYTF,TGTGCCAGTAGCAAGGACAGTAACTATGGCTACACCTTC
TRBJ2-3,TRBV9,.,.,CASSVVGRAGDTQYF,TGTGCCAGCAGCGTAGTGGGTAGGGCTGGGGATACGCAGTATTTT
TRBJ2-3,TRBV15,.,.,CATSSGRTDTQYF,TGTGCCACCAGCAGCGGGCGCACAGATACGCAGTATTTT
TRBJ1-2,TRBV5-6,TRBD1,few,CASSRTGPYGYTF,TGTGCCAGCAGCCGGACAGGACCCTATGGCTACACCTTC
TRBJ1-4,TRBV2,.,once,CASSARQTNEKLFF,TGTGCCAGCAGTGCCCGACAGACTAATGAAAAACTGTTTTTT
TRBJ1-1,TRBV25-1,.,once,CASSELGTGYSEAFF,TGTGCCAGCAGTGAATTGGGTACAGGGTATAGTGAAGCTTTCTTT
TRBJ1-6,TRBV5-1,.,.,CASSTLDGSKSPLHF,TGCGCCAGCAGCACCCTGGACGGATCTAAATCACCCCTCCACTTT
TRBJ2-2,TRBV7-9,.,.,CASSLVRGTGELFF,TGTGCCAGCAGCTTGGTGAGGGGGACCGGGGAGCTGTTTTTT
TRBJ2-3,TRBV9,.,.,CASSVDGGKHGDTQYF,TGTGCCAGCAGCGTAGATGGCGGGAAGCATGGGGATACGCAGTATTTT
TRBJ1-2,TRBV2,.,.,CASLSWGAGGYTF,TGTGCCAGCTTGTCTTGGGGCGCGGGTGGCTACACCTTC
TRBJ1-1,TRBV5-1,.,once,CASSLRGGDTEAFF,TGCGCCAGCAGCTTGAGGGGGGGGGACACTGAAGCTTTCTTT
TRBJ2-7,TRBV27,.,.,CASSWQDRPYEQYF,TGTGCCAGCAGTTGGCAGGATCGCCCCTACGAGCAGTACTTC